The 27 T cell receptor beta chains below come from one sample, sequenced in a study of tumor and adjacent non-tumor tissue in lung cancer. TCRbeta libraries were built with three rounds of nested PCR, modified from ARM-PCR. One entry per CDR3 protein, called by TCRdb with MiXCR from the multiplex PCR reads. The repertoire includes 35,000 to 50,000 distinct CDR3 sequences, roughly 60% of them detected once, and 45% to 50% sits in the top ten. The template was RNA from unsorted bulk tissue. Distant lung tissue was collected more than 3 cm away from the tumor edge. What was sequenced was distant non-tumor lung tissue. The receptors shown here come from a man aged 50 to 59 with non-small cell lung cancer.

This sequence joins TRBV20-1 and TRBJ1-1, with D perhaps matching TRBD1 (5 bases). V was clipped by 7 bases and J by 3 bases, with 21 bases between them. The CDR3 totals 15 residues. Per the germline V gene, CDR1 is DFQATT and CDR2 is SNEGSKA (reference sequence). Here the CDR3 DNA reads TGCAGTGTTAGGGCCCTTAAAGGGGTCTACACTGAAGCTTTCTTT. It is translated as CSVRALKGVYTEAFF.

The chain has TRBV7-9 and TRBJ2-7, with 7 bases lining up with TRBD1. J lost 3 bases, V lost 5 bases, and 7 bases had no gene match. The CDR3 sequence is 14 residues long. CDR1 is SEHNR and CDR2 is FQNEAQ in the germline V gene (reference sequence). The CDR3 sequence: CASSPIGDSYEQYF. CDR3 nucleotide sequence: TGTGCCAGCAGCCCAATCGGGGACAGCTACGAGCAGTACTTC. Combining the CDR3 with reference TRBV7-9 and TRBJ2-7 gives the whole variable domain DTGVSQNPRHKITKRGQNVTFRCDPISEHNRLYWYRQTLGQGPEFLTYFQNEAQLEKSRLLSDRFSAERPKGSFSTLEIQRTEQGDSAMYLCASSPIGDSYEQYFGPGTRLTVT.

This clonotype turned up a few times. The CDR3 sequence: CASSLGNSGANVLTF. In nucleotides, the CDR3 is TGCGCCAGCAGCTTGGGCAATTCTGGGGCCAACGTCCTGACTTTC. The chain employs TRBV5-1 and TRBJ2-6; no reliable D call. From germline, CDR1 is SGHRS and CDR2 YFSETQ. The CDR3 extends over 15 amino acids. Trimming stripped 0 bases from V and 1 base from J, with 5 bases between.

With respect to this clonotype: At one boundary the junction diverges from the germline segment, which might be a read error. The chain links TRBV10-1 to TRBJ1-4, with D unclear. The CDR3 is 13 amino acids. CDR1 WNHNN and CDR2 SYGVQD come from the germline V gene (reference sequence). CDR3 sequence reads: CTSQVATNEKLFF. In DNA form, the CDR3 reads TGCACCAGTCAAGTCGCAACTAATGAAAAACTGTTTTTT.

This clonotype showed up many times. The chain couples TRBV5-8 to TRBJ1-5; no firm D call. Trimming removed 0 bases at V and 6 bases at J, with 4 bases between. The CDR3 runs to 12 residues. The germline V gene encodes CDR1 SGHTS and CDR2 YDEGEE. The CDR3 region has the DNA TGTGCCAGCAGCTTGGCGAGTCAGCCCCAGCATTTT. Its translation: CASSLASQPQHF.

A word on this clonotype: One end of the junction varies from germline; a read error may be responsible. This sequence joins TRBV6-2 or TRBV6-3 and TRBJ2-7; no reliable D call. CDR1 and CDR2 from the germline V gene are MNHEY and SVGEGT. This CDR3 is built from 14 residues. The CDR3 protein is CASNSSGVGYEQCF. The CDR3, as DNA: TGTGCCAGCAATTCTTCAGGCGTGGGGTACGAGCAGTGCTTC.

For this clonotype: The missing conserved phenylalanine or tryptophan at the end of this CDR3 makes a read error likely. The chain joins TRBV5-4 to TRBJ2-7; D is possibly TRBD1 (6 bases). This CDR3 is 15 amino acids long. V was cut by 4 bases and J by 4 bases, with 18 bases left in between. The germline gives CDR1 SGHNT, CDR2 YYREEE (reference sequence). For the CDR3, the DNA is TGTGCCAGCAGCCTAGGGGGACACTCCACGTACGAGCAGTACCTC. Its protein product is CASSLGGHSTYEQYL.

This clonotype has more than one count but fewer than ten. A much larger clone lies a single base off, so this may be a read error. The chain carries TRBV20-1 and TRBJ1-6; 10 bases agree with TRBD1. This CDR3 is built from 16 residues. Looked up from germline, CDR1 is DFQATT and CDR2 is SNEGSKA (reference sequence). The CDR3 nucleotides are TGCGGTGCTAGAGTCGGACAGGGGGAGCGGAATTCACCCCTCCACTTT. The encoded protein is CGARVGQGERNSPLHF.

A note on this clonotype: The junction does not match germline at one end; this may be a read error. This rearrangement joins TRBV10-1 to TRBJ2-1, with a possible D match to TRBD2 (6 bases). In germline, CDR1 is WNHNN, CDR2 SYGVQD (reference sequence). This CDR3 contains 12 residues. As DNA, the CDR3 is TGCGCCACCGGACTAACGGGAGATGAGGAGTTCTTC. This sequence encodes CATGLTGDEEFF.

The V call is TRBV18, the J call TRBJ1-2; TRBD1 matches 7 bases. The germline V gene has CDR1 KGHSH and CDR2 LQKENI. CDR3 length equals 16 residues. V lost 6 bases, J lost 4 bases, and 14 bases stayed unmatched. CDR3: CASSSEGQDDIYGYTF. The CDR3 coding sequence is TGTGCCAGCTCCTCGGAAGGACAGGATGATATCTATGGCTACACCTTC.

About this clonotype itself: The junction shows a germline mismatch at one end, possibly a read error. The rearrangement uses TRBV6-6 and TRBJ1-1; D is possibly TRBD1 (5 bases). Germline V gives CDR1 MNHNY, CDR2 SVGAGI (reference sequence). The CDR3 loop spans 15 amino acids. The CDR3 region is CASSYGEGMNTEAFF. The CDR3 DNA is TGTGCCAGTAGTTACGGAGAGGGGATGAACACTGAAGCTTTCTTT.

Concerning this clonotype itself: The CDR3 does not end in the conserved phenylalanine or tryptophan, so this is likely a read error. The chain joins TRBV29-1 to TRBJ2-6, with 12 nucleotides matching TRBD1. Trimming removed 8 bases from V and 3 bases from J; junction bases left unmatched: 5. In germline, CDR1 is SQVTM, CDR2 ANQGSEA. CDR3 length equals 15 residues. CDR3 DNA sequence: TGCAGCACCGGGACAGGGGGCGTTGGGGCCAACGTCCTGACTTTA. Encoded protein: CSTGTGGVGANVLTL.

This clonotype showed up many times. This chain joins TRBV5-1 and TRBJ2-3; 7 bases align to TRBD2. J was trimmed by 2 bases and V by 2 bases; bases with no gene match: 2. The CDR3 contains 14 residues. Germline V gene sequence: CDR1 SGHRS, CDR2 YFSETQ. CDR3 DNA: TGCGCCAGCAGCTTCAGCGGGACCACAGATACGCAGTATTTT. Its translation: CASSFSGTTDTQYF.

The count of this clonotype is one. The junction departs from the called germline gene at one end, perhaps through a read error. The chain combines TRBV6-5 with TRBJ2-5; TRBD2 might be the D (6 bases). The CDR3 covers 15 residues. Per germline, CDR1 MNHEY and CDR2 SVGAGI. The CDR3 DNA reads as TGTTCCAGCAGTTACTCCCTAGCGCGGGAAGAGACCCAGTACTTC. This gives the protein CSSSYSLAREETQYF.

This clonotype occurred a few times. V and J are TRBV5-1 and TRBJ2-7; D could derive from TRBD1 or TRBD2 (5 bases each). Trimming took 0 bases from V and 7 from J, leaving 11 bases between them. The CDR3 extends over 13 amino acids. The germline V gene has CDR1 SGHRS and CDR2 YFSETQ. The CDR3 loop reads CASSLVQGGEQYF. DNA for the CDR3: TGCGCCAGCAGCTTGGTTCAGGGCGGGGAGCAGTACTTC.

The chain uses TRBV7-2 and TRBJ2-7, with a tentative D call TRBD2 (6 bases). Germline-derived CDR1 and CDR2 are SGHTA and FQGNSA. Trimming took off 2 bases at V and 7 bases at J, with 12 bases between the two ends. The CDR3 is 13 residues long. The CDR3 DNA reads as TGTGCCAGCAGCTTACAAGTCGGGGGTGAGCAGTACTTC. Protein product: CASSLQVGGEQYF.

This clonotype came up a few times. With a much larger clone just one base away, this may be a read error. The V gene is TRBV4-1, the J gene TRBJ2-1; 11 bases agree with TRBD2. Per germline, CDR1 MGHRA and CDR2 YSYEKL. The CDR3 length is 16 residues. Trimming cost V 3 bases and J 6 bases; bases outside gene matches: 7. The DNA of the CDR3 is TGCGCCAGCAGCCACAGACTAGCGGGGACCTGCAATGAGCAGTTCTTC. Its translation is CASSHRLAGTCNEQFF.

On this clonotype: The junction differs from germline at one of its ends, possibly a read error. The chain uses TRBV13 and TRBJ1-1; D may be TRBD1 (5 bases). The CDR3 has 16 residues. Per the germline V gene, CDR1 is PRHDT and CDR2 is FYEKMQ (reference sequence). The CDR3 region is CANSLRERGPHTEAFF. Written as DNA, the CDR3 is TGTGCCAACAGCTTAAGGGAACGGGGCCCTCACACTGAAGCTTTCTTT.

CDR3 residues: CSVRTGGINYGYTF. The CDR3 coding sequence is TGCAGCGTACGGACAGGGGGAATTAACTATGGCTACACCTTC. This sequence joins TRBV29-1 and TRBJ1-2; TRBD1 aligns across 10 bases. The CDR3 sequence is 14 residues long. With V trimmed by 6 bases and J by 1 base, 5 bases remained unmatched. The germline V gene has CDR1 SQVTM and CDR2 ANQGSEA.

Remarks on this clonotype: This may be a read error: a much more frequent sequence differs by one nucleotide. The V and J genes are TRBV20-1 and TRBJ2-5; a possible D gene is TRBD1 (6 bases). The V gene lost 6 bases and the J gene lost 1 base, with 9 bases spanning the gap. Germline-derived CDR1 and CDR2 are DFQATT and SNEGSKA (reference sequence). This CDR3 is built from 12 residues. The CDR3 loop reads CSAMDSQETQYF. The CDR3 nucleotides read TGCAGTGCCATGGACAGCCAAGAGACCCAGTACTTC.

Of note for this clonotype: A clone one base away is much larger, so this may be a read error. V usage is TRBV6-2 or TRBV6-3 and J usage is TRBJ1-2, with 10 nucleotides matching TRBD1. The length of the CDR3 is 13 residues. Germline CDR1 and CDR2: MNHEY and SVGEGT. As DNA, the CDR3 is TGTGTCAGCCGGACAGGGGGGACCTATGGCTACACCTTC. Protein: CVSRTGGTYGYTF.

As regards this clonotype: One junction end disagrees with the germline gene, perhaps due to a read error. This chain links TRBV12-3 or TRBV12-4 with TRBJ2-7; weak D call: TRBD1 (5 bases). The CDR3 runs to 14 residues. CDR3 region: CVSSPSGLGDEQYF. CDR3 nucleotide sequence: TGTGTCAGCAGCCCCTCCGGCCTAGGGGACGAGCAGTACTTC.

Worth noting for this clonotype: A read error may account for a junction end that differs from germline. The CDR3 DNA sequence: TGTGTCAGCCGTAACGGAAACTATGGCTACACCTTC. It is translated as CVSRNGNYGYTF. The rearrangement uses TRBV6-2 or TRBV6-3 and TRBJ1-2; D is unclear. Germline V gives CDR1 MNHEY, CDR2 SVGEGT. CDR3 size: 12 residues.

The CDR3 coding sequence is TGTGCCAGCAACCCCTCAGGGGGCGTAGCTGGGGAGCTGTTTTTT. It is translated as CASNPSGGVAGELFF. The V and J genes are TRBV11-2 and TRBJ2-2, with 8 bases fitting TRBD1. The CDR3 has 15 amino acids. The trim removed 7 bases at V and 8 bases at J, leaving 12 bases unmatched. CDR1 and CDR2 from the germline V gene are SGHAT and FQNNGV.

With respect to this clonotype: A read error may be the cause here, since a much bigger clone is one base away. The chain has TRBV20-1 and TRBJ1-2; the D gene is possibly TRBD1 (5 bases). This CDR3 is built from 12 residues. The V gene's germline CDR1 is DFQATT and CDR2 SNEGSKA (reference sequence). CDR3 protein: CCAREGIYGYTF. CDR3 coding DNA: TGCTGTGCTAGAGAGGGGATCTATGGCTACACCTTC.

To note about this clonotype: Relative to the germline gene, one junction end is altered; a read error may explain this. This sequence joins TRBV11-2 and TRBJ2-7, with D perhaps assigned TRBD1 or TRBD2 (5 bases each). This CDR3 spans 14 amino acids. The V gene's germline CDR1 is SGHAT and CDR2 FQNNGV. CDR3 bases: TGTGCCAGCATGATTGGGGGTGGACCCTACGATCAGTACTTC. Translation: CASMIGGGPYDQYF.

The chain links TRBV11-3 to TRBJ1-1; tentative D call: TRBD1 (5 bases). V gave up 6 bases and J gave up 10 bases, with 15 bases separating them. From germline, CDR1 is SGHNT and CDR2 YENEEA. This CDR3 has 12 residues. CDR3 loop: CASSQTERGAFF. The CDR3 DNA sequence: TGTGCCAGCAGTCAGACGGAAAGGGGAGCTTTCTTT.